Each of the 23 T cell receptor beta chains below was sequenced from the same sample in a study of OX40 agonist ivuxolimab in advanced cancers. Some clones are missing from TCRdb's copy, which holds only in-frame ones; the method was immunoSEQ multiplex PCR. The table has under 45,000 clones, over 80% seen once; the top ten hold 1.5% to 2%. This material consisted of CD4+ or CD8+ T cells sorted from blood, taken in a trial of the OX40 agonist ivuxolimab. The receptors here all came from an adult with an advanced solid tumor such as melanoma, head and neck, liver or kidney cancer.

The genes are TRBV19 and TRBJ2-3, with D possibly matching TRBD1 (5 bases). The germline V and J ends were trimmed by 2 bases and 6 bases, with 9 bases remaining between them. This CDR3 comprises 13 residues. Germline CDR1 is LNHDA and CDR2 is SQIVND (reference sequence). CDR3 sequence (DNA): TGTGCCAGTAGTATATTAAGGGGCGATACGCAGTATTTT. This sequence encodes CASSILRGDTQYF.

The genes are TRBV7-9 and TRBJ1-4; no definite D call. Trimming left V 5 bases short and J 0 bases short, with 4 bases between. Germline CDR1 is SEHNR and CDR2 is FQNEAQ (reference sequence). This CDR3 region has 13 residues. CDR3 sequence: CASSPTTNEKLFF. The CDR3 bases are TGTGCCAGCAGCCCGACAACTAATGAAAAACTGTTTTTT.

The V and J genes are TRBV25-1 and TRBJ1-5, with D uncertain. Germline assignment: CDR1 MGHDK and CDR2 SYGVNS. Trimming shortened V by 3 bases and J by 5 bases, and 8 bases separated the two germline ends. This CDR3 has 13 amino acids. The CDR3 DNA sequence: TGTGCCAGCAGTGATTCGGGAGATCAGCCCCAGCATTTT. This gives the protein CASSDSGDQPQHF.

The chain joins TRBV11-3 to TRBJ2-1; the D call may be TRBD1 or TRBD2 (5 bases each). CDR1 is SGHNT and CDR2 is YENEEA in the germline V gene. This CDR3 is built from 14 residues. The V end lost 6 bases, the J end lost 3 bases, and 12 bases lay between the germline ends. The CDR3 here is CASSGGSVYNEQFF. Here the CDR3 DNA reads TGTGCCAGCAGTGGGGGATCGGTCTACAATGAGCAGTTCTTC.

The J gene is TRBJ2-5, the V gene TRBV6-5; D assignment may be TRBD1 or TRBD2 (5 bases each). Trimming removed 2 bases at V and 2 bases at J, with 15 bases between. Germline V gene sequence: CDR1 MNHEY, CDR2 SVGAGI. This CDR3 is built from 16 residues. The CDR3 region has the DNA TGTGCCAGCAGTTACGTATTCGGGGCGGTGCAAGAGACCCAGTACTTC. Amino acids: CASSYVFGAVQETQYF.

The chain is built from TRBV21-1 and TRBJ1-1; the table assigns TRBD1, which was not confirmed against the DNA. TRBV21-1 is termed a pseudogene. CDR3 length: 15 amino acids. The DNA for the CDR3 is TGTGCCAGCAGCAATAGGGGCAGGGGAACCACTGAAGCTTTCTTT. This translates into CASSNRGRGTTEAFF.

The CDR3 is CASSGTVGLYEQYF. Written as DNA, the CDR3 is TGTGCCAGCAGCGGGACCGTGGGGCTCTACGAGCAGTACTTC. The J gene is TRBJ2-7, the V gene TRBV7-2; perhaps D is TRBD1 or TRBD2 (5 bases each). The CDR3 is made up of 14 amino acids. Germline values: CDR1 SGHTA, CDR2 FQGNSA. Trimming cost V 5 bases and J 3 bases, with 14 bases left between them. The full variable domain, completed using reference TRBV7-2 and TRBJ2-7, is GAGVSQSPSNKVTEKGKDVELRCDPISGHTALYWYRQSLGQGLEFLIYFQGNSAPDKSGLPSDRFSAERTGGSVSTLTIQRTQQEDSAVYLCASSGTVGLYEQYFGPGTRLTVT.

This chain joins TRBV28 and TRBJ2-3; TRBD2 matches at 7 bases. V lost 1 base and J lost 5; bases outside the gene matches: 12. Germline V gene lookup returns CDR1 MDHEN and CDR2 SYDVKM. This CDR3 has 17 residues. Written as DNA, the CDR3 is TGTGCCAGCAGTTTATCCTCTGCGGGAGTGGAGTTAGATACGCAGTATTTT. It codes for CASSLSSAGVELDTQYF.

The V call is TRBV6-5, the J call TRBJ2-4; D might be TRBD2 (5 bases). Germline assignment: CDR1 MNHEY and CDR2 SVGAGI. V was pared by 10 bases and J by 6 bases, with 16 bases between. The CDR3 covers 13 residues. CDR3 protein: CATRTRGRNIQYF. CDR3 in DNA: TGTGCCACCAGAACCCGGGGTAGAAACATTCAGTACTTC.

The gene calls are TRBV5-1 and TRBJ2-3; tentatively, D is TRBD2 (5 bases). V lost 0 bases and J lost 1, with 15 bases in between. Germline CDR1 reads SGHRS; CDR2 reads YFSETQ. This CDR3 comprises 17 residues. The CDR3, as DNA: TGCGCCAGCAGCTTGGGTTTTGGGAGAATGGGCACAGATACGCAGTATTTT. This translates into CASSLGFGRMGTDTQYF. The full variable domain, its missing parts supplied by reference TRBV5-1 and TRBJ2-3, is KAGVTQTPRYLIKTRGQQVTLSCSPISGHRSVSWYQQTPGQGLQFLFEYFSETQRNKGNFPGRFSGRQFSNSRSEMNVSTLELGDSALYLCASSLGFGRMGTDTQYFGPGTRLTVL.

CDR3 in DNA: TGTGCCGTTGGATCCTACGAGCAGTACTTC. It codes for CAVGSYEQYF. The chain is built from TRBV19 and TRBJ2-7; D gene unclear. Germline CDR1 and CDR2: LNHDA and SQIVND (reference sequence). Trimming took off 11 bases at V and 1 base at J, with 6 bases between the two ends. The CDR3 consists of 10 residues.

The chain employs TRBV6-1 and TRBJ1-6; no clear D. This CDR3 has 13 residues. V was cut by 5 bases and J by 6 bases, with 8 bases left in between. Germline V lookup: CDR1 MNHNS, CDR2 SASEGT. The CDR3: CASSRGINSPLHF. The CDR3 region has the DNA TGTGCCAGCAGTCGTGGTATTAATTCACCCCTCCACTTT.

This chain connects TRBV13 to TRBJ1-1; tentative D call: TRBD1 (6 bases). This CDR3 region has 15 residues. V lost 4 bases, J lost 1 base, and 13 bases lay in between. The V gene's germline CDR1 is PRHDT and CDR2 FYEKMQ (reference sequence). In nucleotides, the CDR3 is TGTGCCAGCAGCTACAGGGAGATGGAGAACACTGAAGCTTTCTTT. It is translated as CASSYREMENTEAFF.

The chain recombines TRBV10-3 with TRBJ1-1; the D gene is possibly TRBD1 (6 bases). Looked up from germline, CDR1 is ENHRY and CDR2 is SYGVKD. Between the trimmed V and J ends, which lost 2 bases and 2 bases, there was a span of 9 bases. The CDR3 sequence is 14 residues long. The CDR3 loop reads CAISERTVNTEAFF. In DNA, the CDR3 is TGTGCCATCAGTGAGAGGACAGTTAACACTGAAGCTTTCTTT.

The rearrangement links TRBV5-1 to TRBJ2-3; perhaps TRBD1 as D (5 bases). The CDR3 length is 17 residues. Germline V CDR1 and CDR2: SGHRS, YFSETQ. V was shortened by 0 bases and J by 1 base, with 15 bases between the two germline ends. In DNA, the CDR3 is TGCGCCAGCAGCTTGGGGTCAGGGTTCATGGGCACAGATACGCAGTATTTT. This codes for CASSLGSGFMGTDTQYF.

V and J are TRBV28 and TRBJ1-1, with a tentative D call TRBD1 (5 bases). V gave up 6 bases and J gave up 5 bases, with 16 bases separating them. Germline assignment: CDR1 MDHEN and CDR2 SYDVKM. This CDR3 has 14 amino acids. The CDR3: CASSSGTSETEAFF. In nucleotides, the CDR3 is TGTGCCAGCAGCTCTGGGACCTCGGAGACTGAAGCTTTCTTT.

The V and J genes are TRBV10-3 and TRBJ2-3; 11 bases agree with TRBD2. The CDR3 consists of 15 residues. Trimming at V came to 6 bases and at J to 4 bases, leaving 6 bases not matched to a gene. Germline loops: CDR1 ENHRY, CDR2 SYGVKD. The CDR3 sequence: CAIRDLAGGADTQYF. The DNA of the CDR3 is TGTGCCATCAGAGATTTAGCGGGGGGGGCAGATACGCAGTATTTT.

This clone was counted a single time. The rearrangement uses TRBV2 and TRBJ2-7, with 9 bases matching TRBD1. The CDR3 runs to 14 residues. Germline-derived CDR1 and CDR2 are SNHLY and FYNNEI. V lost 6 bases, J lost 5 bases, and 8 bases stayed unmatched. Here the CDR3 reads CASSPGTGLDEQYF. The CDR3 bases are TGTGCCAGCAGCCCCGGGACAGGGCTAGACGAGCAGTACTTC.

This clone has just a few counts. The V gene is TRBV19, the J gene TRBJ1-3; tentatively, D is TRBD1 (5 bases). Germline V gene sequence: CDR1 LNHDA, CDR2 SQIVND (reference sequence). The CDR3 runs to 14 residues. Trimming pared 10 bases from V and 8 bases from J, leaving 21 bases between. The CDR3 nucleotides are TGTGCCACGGCCCCCGGGACGATGGTGGACACCATATATTTT. Protein sequence: CATAPGTMVDTIYF.

The table lists this clone with a few counts. The chain carries TRBV5-4 and TRBJ2-5; the match to TRBD2 covers 13 bases. The CDR3 length is 15 residues. V lost 4 bases to trimming and J lost 5 bases; unmatched junction nucleotides: 5. CDR1 and CDR2 from the germline V gene are SGHNT and YYREEE (reference sequence). The CDR3 region is CASSPLAGGGETQYF. The CDR3 bases are TGTGCCAGCAGCCCACTAGCGGGAGGGGGGGAGACCCAGTACTTC. Variable domain in full (rest from reference TRBV5-4 and TRBJ2-5): ETGVTQSPTHLIKTRGQQVTLRCSSQSGHNTVSWYQQALGQGPQFIFQYYREEENGRGNFPPRFSGLQFPNYSSELNVNALELDDSALYLCASSPLAGGGETQYFGPGTRLLVL.

This chain uses TRBV7-3 with TRBJ2-7; possibly TRBD1 or TRBD2 for D (5 bases each). CDR1 SGHTA and CDR2 FQGTGA come from the germline V gene. Trimming removed 6 bases at V and 6 bases at J, with 15 bases between. The CDR3 sequence is 13 residues long. The CDR3 DNA sequence: TGTGCCAGCAGTACAGGTCCGGGGCGCGAGCAGTACTTC. It encodes CASSTGPGREQYF.

The chain joins TRBV11-2 to TRBJ2-1; 7 bases fit TRBD1. Germline V gene data show CDR1 as SGHAT and CDR2 as FQNNGV. The V and J ends lost 2 bases and 4 bases, in that order; junction bases with no gene match: 11. This CDR3 is 17 amino acids long. The CDR3 region has the DNA TGTGCCAGCAGCTTAAGGGGGCGGGTAGAGCAGTACAATGAGCAGTTCTTC. Protein: CASSLRGRVEQYNEQFF.

This chain uses TRBV7-2 with TRBJ2-1, with a possible D match to TRBD1 (6 bases). This CDR3 comprises 13 residues. Per germline, CDR1 SGHTA and CDR2 FQGNSA. V was trimmed by 8 bases and J by 8 bases, leaving 16 bases between them. The DNA of the CDR3 is TGTGCCAGCTCCCCTAGGGGGTTGGATGAGCAGTTCTTC. Translating it yields CASSPRGLDEQFF.